This T cell receptor (beta chain) was identified in a study of control samples from healthy donors and cancer patients (dated by TCRdb to 2019 to 2021). Libraries were prepared through the immunoSEQ multiplex PCR assay. Entries here come from immuneACCESS through TCRdb and include only in-frame sequences with V and J called. Some clones fail to appear in such tables; in the studies checked, an unresolved V gene covers under half of the shortfall, and the cause of the remainder is unknown. The table for this sample lists 150,000 to 180,000 clones; around 96% of them were counted only once. The ten largest make up approximately 6% of the sample. Via the germline V gene (reference sequence), CDR1 is LNHNV and CDR2 YYDKDF. V drops 3 bases and J drops 9 bases, leaving 12 bases in between. The CDR3 numbers 14 residues from cysteine through phenylalanine. The DNA shown is the 42-base CDR3, in frame from base 1.

For this clone: The antigen it binds to is not known. No qualities accompany the bases; no much larger clone lies one base away.

This TCR came from a man aged 40-49 years in good health. The sequencing input was blood. The chain is made from TRBV15 and TRBJ1-6; no D gene is confidently identified. Here is the DNA: TGTGCCACCAGCAGGGAGCGATTTGGTTCACCCCTCCACTTT. This translates into CATSRERFGSPLHF.